This T cell receptor (beta chain) was retrieved from a study of T cell responses to AZD1222 COVID-19 vaccine. The CDR3 is made up of 15 amino acids. The V gene lost 2 bases and the J gene lost 0 bases, with 9 bases spanning the gap. Germline V CDR1 and CDR2: SGHRS, YFSETQ. Generated by immunoSEQ multiplex PCR, the TCRdb table keeps only in-frame clones and is missing some. The sample lists 140,000 to 150,000 clones, approximately 78% occurring once. The origin of this receptor is an adult in good health. The V gene is TRBV5-1, the J gene TRBJ1-5; D is undetermined. Sequencing used peripheral blood, obtained on day 0 of MenACWY control vaccination. For the CDR3, the DNA is TGCGCCAGCAGCTTCGAGGGATATAGCAATCAGCCCCAGCATTTT. Translated, it gives CASSFEGYSNQPQHF.